The 18 T cell receptor beta chains given below trace back to one sample, sequenced in a study of blood T cell repertoires in COVID-19. Profiling relied on immunoSEQ multiplex PCR, and the TCRdb table lists in-frame clones only, not all of them. The table includes about 360,000 clones, about 90% detected once. What was sequenced was PBMCs or T cells enriched from blood (not recorded which). The receptors shown here come from a man between 35 and 55 years old in a cohort exposed to, infected with or recovered from COVID-19 (not recorded which).

The chain carries TRBV15 and TRBJ2-3; perhaps TRBD1 as D (5 bases). The CDR3 runs 15 residues. Looked up from germline, CDR1 is LNHNV and CDR2 is YYDKDF (reference sequence). Deletions cut 0 bases from V and 2 bases from J, with 9 bases between. The CDR3 nucleotides read TGTGCCACCAGCAGAGACAGGGAAAACACAGATACGCAGTATTTT. Protein sequence: CATSRDRENTDTQYF.

The chain links TRBV18 to TRBJ2-2; 8 bases fit TRBD1. Germline values: CDR1 KGHSH, CDR2 LQKENI. Unmatched junction bases numbered 1, after V lost 3 bases and J lost 4 bases. The CDR3 sequence is 14 residues long. The CDR3 DNA follows: TGTGCCAGCTCACCGGACAGGGCCACCGGGGAGCTGTTTTTT. Protein: CASSPDRATGELFF.

The gene calls are TRBV5-4 and TRBJ2-1; D gene unclear. In germline, CDR1 is SGHNT, CDR2 YYREEE (reference sequence). This CDR3 region has 15 residues. The V end lost 4 bases, the J end lost 0 bases, and 11 bases lay between the germline ends. For the CDR3, the DNA is TGTGCCAGCAGCCCCGACTTGGTCTCCTACAATGAGCAGTTCTTC. It yields the protein CASSPDLVSYNEQFF. Full variable domain (remainder filled in from reference TRBV5-4 and TRBJ2-1): ETGVTQSPTHLIKTRGQQVTLRCSSQSGHNTVSWYQQALGQGPQFIFQYYREEENGRGNFPPRFSGLQFPNYSSELNVNALELDDSALYLCASSPDLVSYNEQFFGPGTRLTVL.

The V call is TRBV5-4, the J call TRBJ2-3; TRBD2 matches 12 bases. The CDR3 contains 16 residues. Germline values: CDR1 SGHNT, CDR2 YYREEE (reference sequence). V was clipped by 3 bases and J by 3 bases; unmatched bases: 5. CDR3 sequence reads: CASSSGLAGRTDTQYF. The CDR3 region has the DNA TGTGCCAGCAGCTCCGGACTAGCGGGACGAACAGATACGCAGTATTTT. The full variable domain, in which reference TRBV5-4 and TRBJ2-3 provide the parts outside the CDR3, is ETGVTQSPTHLIKTRGQQVTLRCSSQSGHNTVSWYQQALGQGPQFIFQYYREEENGRGNFPPRFSGLQFPNYSSELNVNALELDDSALYLCASSSGLAGRTDTQYFGPGTRLTVL.

The chain recombines TRBV2 with TRBJ2-7; TRBD1 aligns across 11 bases. Germline assignment: CDR1 SNHLY and CDR2 FYNNEI. V trimming: 6 bases; J trimming: 3 bases; junction bases outside the gene matches: 1. The CDR3 consists of 13 residues. CDR3 loop: CASRGTGGYEQYF. CDR3 coding DNA: TGTGCCAGCAGAGGGACAGGGGGCTACGAGCAGTACTTC.

The rearrangement joins TRBV7-2 to TRBJ2-1; TRBD2 aligns across 7 bases. The CDR3 loop spans 15 amino acids. Germline V CDR1 and CDR2: SGHTA, FQGNSA. The J segment lost 6 bases and the V segment lost 10 bases, leaving 15 bases of the junction unmatched. The CDR3 sequence: CATSGTFREGNEQFF. The CDR3 DNA reads TGTGCCACCTCAGGAACTTTTAGGGAGGGCAATGAGCAGTTCTTC.

The chain combines TRBV19 with TRBJ2-7, with 7 positions matching TRBD2. Germline V CDR1 and CDR2: LNHDA, SQIVND (reference sequence). The CDR3 totals 15 residues. Unmatched junction bases numbered 7, after V lost 3 bases and J lost 2 bases. This CDR3 reads CASSIWEGGTYEQYF. Written as DNA, the CDR3 is TGTGCCAGTAGTATCTGGGAGGGAGGCACCTACGAGCAGTACTTC.

This clone was detected once. The V call is TRBV7-9, the J call TRBJ1-1, with D hard to call. Deletions cut 1 base from V and 6 bases from J, with 12 bases between. Germline V gene data show CDR1 as SEHNR and CDR2 as FQNEAQ (reference sequence). The CDR3 length is 14 residues. The CDR3 nucleotides read TGTGCCAGCAGCTTAGATTTGTGGGCAGCTGAAGCTTTCTTT. Residues: CASSLDLWAAEAFF.

The rearrangement uses TRBV5-1 and TRBJ1-1; 7 bases agree with TRBD1. Germline V gene data show CDR1 as SGHRS and CDR2 as YFSETQ. The CDR3 has 13 amino acids. V lost 8 bases, J lost 4 bases, and 8 bases stayed unmatched. CDR3 protein: CASSRGVGTEAFF. CDR3 nucleotides: TGCGCCAGTTCCAGGGGGGTTGGCACTGAAGCTTTCTTT.

Note on this clone: Other DNA sequences of this sample code for an identical CDR3. The chain couples TRBV3-1 (or the pseudogene TRBV3-2) to TRBJ2-1, with TRBD2 as a possible D gene (6 bases). The CDR3 has 14 amino acids. V lost 4 bases and J 5 bases, leaving 12 bases between the germline ends. In germline, CDR1 is LGHDT, CDR2 YNNKEL (reference sequence). The CDR3 region is CASSPRDLNNEQFF. The CDR3, as DNA: TGTGCCAGCAGCCCCCGGGACTTAAACAATGAGCAGTTCTTC.

CDR3 in DNA: TGTGCCAGCTCTCCCGACAGGGTTCCAAGTAGCTACACCTTC. Translating gives CASSPDRVPSSYTF. This chain links TRBV18 with TRBJ1-2; 7 bases are shared with TRBD1. J was trimmed by 9 bases and V by 6 bases; bases with no gene match: 13. This CDR3 spans 14 amino acids. The germline V gene encodes CDR1 KGHSH and CDR2 LQKENI.

This clone appeared a few times. The chain carries TRBV11-2 and TRBJ2-1, with 16 bases that match TRBD2. The CDR3 consists of 15 residues. Germline CDR1 SGHAT, CDR2 FQNNGV. V trimming: 4 bases; J trimming: 8 bases; junction bases outside the gene matches: 2. The CDR3 reads CASSSGLAGGHEQFF. The CDR3 nucleotides read TGTGCCAGCAGCTCGGGACTAGCGGGAGGGCATGAGCAGTTCTTC.

V is TRBV7-9 and J is TRBJ2-3, with D unresolved. Germline assignment: CDR1 SEHNR and CDR2 FQNEAQ (reference sequence). The CDR3 runs to 15 residues. Deletions cut 1 base from V and 2 bases from J, with 10 bases between. CDR3 DNA sequence: TGTGCCAGCAGCTTAGTTGGCAGATCCACAGATACGCAGTATTTT. It yields the protein CASSLVGRSTDTQYF. The variable domain in full, with the rest retrieved from reference TRBV7-9 and TRBJ2-3, is DTGVSQNPRHKITKRGQNVTFRCDPISEHNRLYWYRQTLGQGPEFLTYFQNEAQLEKSRLLSDRFSAERPKGSFSTLEIQRTEQGDSAMYLCASSLVGRSTDTQYFGPGTRLTVL.

V is TRBV24-1 and J is TRBJ1-2; D possibly corresponds to TRBD1 (6 bases). The CDR3 sequence is 14 residues long. Germline-derived CDR1 and CDR2 are KGHDR and SFDVKD. Trimming pared 9 bases from V and 8 bases from J, leaving 21 bases between. Written as DNA, the CDR3 is TGTGCCACCTCTCACGCCTCTGATGGGGGCGGCTACACCTTC. Translated, it gives CATSHASDGGGYTF.

V gene TRBV4-1 combines with J gene TRBJ2-2; 7 bases align to TRBD1. The V segment lost 2 bases and the J segment 5 bases; nucleotides outside the gene matches: 5. The CDR3 consists of 15 residues. Germline assignment: CDR1 MGHRA and CDR2 YSYEKL. The CDR3: CASSQFKQGTGELFF. As DNA, the CDR3 is TGCGCCAGCAGCCAATTTAAACAGGGGACCGGGGAGCTGTTTTTT.

This rearrangement joins TRBV9 to TRBJ2-4; D possibly corresponds to TRBD2 (5 bases). The CDR3 is 15 residues long. The ends were cut back, 0 bases at V and 0 bases at J, with 7 bases in the middle. Germline V gene data show CDR1 as SGDLS and CDR2 as YYNGEE. The CDR3 region has the DNA TGTGCCAGCAGCGTAGCGGCGGGAGCCAAAAACATTCAGTACTTC. This sequence encodes CASSVAAGAKNIQYF.

The chain links TRBV28 to TRBJ1-3; possibly TRBD1 for D (6 bases). Germline loops: CDR1 MDHEN, CDR2 SYDVKM. The ends were cut back, 2 bases at V and 2 bases at J, with 19 bases in the middle. This CDR3 comprises 18 residues. This CDR3 reads CASSLPGVGGAAGNTIYF. The CDR3 DNA reads TGTGCCAGCAGTTTACCTGGCGTTGGGGGGGCCGCTGGAAACACCATATATTTT.

The CDR3 DNA is TGCGCCAGCAGTCAATCAAGGGGATTTCTTCATCAGCCCCAGCATTTT. This encodes CASSQSRGFLHQPQHF. V is TRBV23-1 and J is TRBJ1-5, with D maybe TRBD1 (5 bases). TRBV23-1 is an ORF; its function is uncertain. The length of the CDR3 is 16 residues. V lost 0 bases and J lost 5, with 14 bases in between.